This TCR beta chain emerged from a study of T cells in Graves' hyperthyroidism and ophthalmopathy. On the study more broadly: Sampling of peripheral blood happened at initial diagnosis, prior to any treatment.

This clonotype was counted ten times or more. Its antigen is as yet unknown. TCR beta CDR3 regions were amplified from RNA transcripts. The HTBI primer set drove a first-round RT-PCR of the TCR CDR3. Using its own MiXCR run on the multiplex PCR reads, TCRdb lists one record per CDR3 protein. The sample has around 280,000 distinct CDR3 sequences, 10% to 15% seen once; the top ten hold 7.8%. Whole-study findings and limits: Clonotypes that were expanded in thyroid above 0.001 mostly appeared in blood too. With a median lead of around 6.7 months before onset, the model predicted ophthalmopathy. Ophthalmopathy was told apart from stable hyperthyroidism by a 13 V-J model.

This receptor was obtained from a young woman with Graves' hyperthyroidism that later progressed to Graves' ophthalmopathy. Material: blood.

DNA for the CDR3: TGTGCCAGCAGCTTAGTACGGAGAAATTACGAGCAGTACTTC. Translating it yields CASSLVRRNYEQYF. This chain connects TRBV7-8 to TRBJ2-7; D remains unclear. CDR3 length: 14 amino acids. CDR1 and CDR2 (germline): SGHVS, FQNEAQ. Trimming removed 1 base from V and 4 bases from J, with 11 bases in between.